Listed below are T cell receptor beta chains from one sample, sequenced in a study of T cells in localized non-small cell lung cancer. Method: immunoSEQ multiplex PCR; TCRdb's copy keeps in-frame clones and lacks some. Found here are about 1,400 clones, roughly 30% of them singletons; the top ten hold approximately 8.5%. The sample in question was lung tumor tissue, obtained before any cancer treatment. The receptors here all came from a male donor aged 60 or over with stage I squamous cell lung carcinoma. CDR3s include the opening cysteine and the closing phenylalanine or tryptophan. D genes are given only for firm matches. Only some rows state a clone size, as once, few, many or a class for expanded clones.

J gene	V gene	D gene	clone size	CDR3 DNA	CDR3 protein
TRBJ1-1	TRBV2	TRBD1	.	TGTGCCAGCAGCCTGACAGGGGAGCAAGCTTTCTTT	CASSLTGEQAFF
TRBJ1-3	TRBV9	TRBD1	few	TGTGCCAGCAGGGGTACAGGGGGCGGAAACACCATATATTTT	CASRGTGGGNTIYF
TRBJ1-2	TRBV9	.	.	TGTGCCACCTCGGACGCCTCATTAAGTACACCAATCTTC	CATSDASLSTPIF
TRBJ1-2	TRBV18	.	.	TGTGCCAGCTCACCCCCCGGGTCCGTGTCTAACTATGGCTACACCTTC	CASSPPGSVSNYGYTF
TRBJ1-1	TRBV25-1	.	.	TGTGCCAGCAGTGAGGATAGAGTTGAAGCTTTCTTT	CASSEDRVEAFF
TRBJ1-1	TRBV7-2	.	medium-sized	TGTGCCAGCACCATGGGGGATCACGCTGAAGCTTTCTTT	CASTMGDHAEAFF
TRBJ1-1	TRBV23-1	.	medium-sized	TGCGCCAGCAGCGTGGGCCTGAACACTGAAGCTTTCTTT	CASSVGLNTEAFF
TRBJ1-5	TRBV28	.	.	TGTGCCAGCAGTTTATTCCGGACCAATCAGCCCCAGCATTTT	CASSLFRTNQPQHF
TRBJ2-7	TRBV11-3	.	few	TGTGCCAGCAGCCTAGGTAGCGGAGTAACTGCCTACGAGCAGTACTTC	CASSLGSGVTAYEQYF
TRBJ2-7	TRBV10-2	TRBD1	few	TGCGCCAGCACTTTAGGACAGGGGTTCTACGAGCAGTACTTC	CASTLGQGFYEQYF
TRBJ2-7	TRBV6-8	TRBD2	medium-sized	TGTGCCAGCAGTAGGAGCCGGTCGGGGGGATACGAGCAGTACTTC	CASSRSRSGGYEQYF
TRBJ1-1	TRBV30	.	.	TGTGCCTGGAGTCCCCCCGGGACGTCGGAAGCTTTCTTT	CAWSPPGTSEAFF
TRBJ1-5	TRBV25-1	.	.	TGTGCCAGCAGTGAATTAGGTGACAATCAGCCCCAGCATTTT	CASSELGDNQPQHF
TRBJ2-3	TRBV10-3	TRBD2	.	TGTGCCATCAGTGAGTCTGGCGGGAGCTTTCAAGGCACAGATACGCAGTATTTT	CAISESGGSFQGTDTQYF
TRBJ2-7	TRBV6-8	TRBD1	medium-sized	TGTGCCAGCACAAGCAGCCAGGGGGTCTACGAGCAGTACTTC	CASTSSQGVYEQYF
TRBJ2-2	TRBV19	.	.	TGTGCCAGTAGGACGGCAAACACCGGGGAGCTGTTTTTT	CASRTANTGELFF
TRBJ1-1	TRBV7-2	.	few	TGTGCCAGCAGCCTGAGGGGTTTTCACACTGAAGCTTTCTTT	CASSLRGFHTEAFF
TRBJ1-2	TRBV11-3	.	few	TGTGCCAGCAGCTTGGAGACGGGAGCTAACTATGGCTACACCTTC	CASSLETGANYGYTF
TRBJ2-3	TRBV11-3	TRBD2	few	TGTGCCAGCAGCCCCGACGTTCGACTAGCGGCAGATACGCAGTATTTT	CASSPDVRLAADTQYF
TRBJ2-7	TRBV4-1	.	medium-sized	TGCGCCAGCAGCCTCTCTAGCACGAGCTCCTACGAGCAGTACTTC	CASSLSSTSSYEQYF
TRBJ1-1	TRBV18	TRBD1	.	TGTGCCAGCTCACCCTCGACAGGGGGCTTGGAAGCTTTCTTT	CASSPSTGGLEAFF
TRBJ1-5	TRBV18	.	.	TGTGCCAGCTCAAGTTTAGGGGAAAATCAGCCCCAGCATTTT	CASSSLGENQPQHF
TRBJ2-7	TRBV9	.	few	TGTGCCAGCAGCCCCCGAGGTAGTTTTACCAACCCCTACGAGCAGTACTTC	CASSPRGSFTNPYEQYF
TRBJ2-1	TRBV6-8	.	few	TGTGCCACCATCAGGTATGGCGGTTCCTCCTACAATGAGCAGTTCTTC	CATIRYGGSSYNEQFF
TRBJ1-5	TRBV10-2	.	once	TGCGCCAGCAGTGAGTCCCCGGGGAATAGCAATCAGCCCCAGCATTTT	CASSESPGNSNQPQHF
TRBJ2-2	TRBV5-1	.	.	TGCGCCAGCAGCTTGGCGGGTTCCACCGGGGAGCTGTTTTTT	CASSLAGSTGELFF
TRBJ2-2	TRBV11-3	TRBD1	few	TGTGCCAGCAGCTTGAGACAGGGAAATCGTGCCGGGGAGCTGTTTTTT	CASSLRQGNRAGELFF
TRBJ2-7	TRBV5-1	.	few	TGCGCCAGCAGCCAAGTTTGGCAAAACGCCTACGAGCAGTACTTC	CASSQVWQNAYEQYF
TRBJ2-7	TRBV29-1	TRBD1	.	TGCAGCTTTAGGACAGGGAAGAATGAGCAGTACTTC	CSFRTGKNEQYF
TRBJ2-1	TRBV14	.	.	TGTGCCAGCAGCCAAGATAGCAGGGACAATGAGCAGTTCTTC	CASSQDSRDNEQFF
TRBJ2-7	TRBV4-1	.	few	TGCGCCAGCAGCCAAGCTGGGCTTTATAACTCCTACGAGCAGTACTTC	CASSQAGLYNSYEQYF
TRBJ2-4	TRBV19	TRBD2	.	TGTGCCAGTAGGGGTAGCGGGAGAGGATCCAAAAACATTCAGTACTTC	CASRGSGRGSKNIQYF
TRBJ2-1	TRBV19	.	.	TGTGCCAGTAGTATAACGAATGAGCAGTTCTTC	CASSITNEQFF
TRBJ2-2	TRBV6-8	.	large	TGTGCCAGCAGTTACTCTGCTGGGGCTCCCCCCGGGGAGCTGTTTTTT	CASSYSAGAPPGELFF
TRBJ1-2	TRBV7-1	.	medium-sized	TGTGCCAGCAGCTCAACAGGGTTTTATGGCTACACCTTC	CASSSTGFYGYTF
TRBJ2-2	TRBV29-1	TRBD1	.	TGCAGCGGGGGGACAGGGGGCCGCGGGGAGCTGTTTTTT	CSGGTGGRGELFF
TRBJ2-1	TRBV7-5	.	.	TGTGCCAGCAGCTTGAGACTAGCGGGGCAAAATGAGCAGTTCTTC	CASSLRLAGQNEQFF
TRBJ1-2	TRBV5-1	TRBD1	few	TGCGCCAGCAGCCCGGGACAGGGCTCTGTCGATGGCTACACCTTC	CASSPGQGSVDGYTF
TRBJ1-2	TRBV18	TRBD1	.	TGTGCCAGCTCCCCAGGGGGAAAGGCCTATGGCTACACCTTC	CASSPGGKAYGYTF
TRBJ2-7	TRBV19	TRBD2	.	TGTGCCAGTAGTGCCGGACTAGCGGGAATTTACGAGCAGTACTTC	CASSAGLAGIYEQYF
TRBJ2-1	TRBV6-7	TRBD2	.	TGTGCCAGCAGTTACGGCCTAGCGGGAGTCAATGAGCAGTTCTTC	CASSYGLAGVNEQFF
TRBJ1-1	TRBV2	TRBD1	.	TGTGCCAGCAGGGAACGGACAGGGGGCGGGGGCACTGAAGCTTTCTTT	CASRERTGGGGTEAFF
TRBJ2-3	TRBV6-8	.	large	TGTGCCAGCAGGGACCTACAGGGTAGGGGGGCAGATACGCAGTATTTT	CASRDLQGRGADTQYF
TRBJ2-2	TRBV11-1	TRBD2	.	TGTGCCAGCAGCACCGAGCGGGAGAGTCGTGGCGGGGAGCTGTTTTTT	CASSTERESRGGELFF
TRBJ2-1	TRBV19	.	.	TGTGCCAGTAGTATAGCCAGGGAAAATGAGCAGTTCTTC	CASSIARENEQFF
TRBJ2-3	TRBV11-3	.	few	TGTGCCAGCAGCGTCGTTGATGCTAGCACAGATACGCAGTATTTT	CASSVVDASTDTQYF
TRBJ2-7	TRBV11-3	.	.	TGTGCCAGCAGCCAATACAGGGTAGGGGACTACGAGCAGTACTTC	CASSQYRVGDYEQYF
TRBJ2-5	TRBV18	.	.	TGTGCCAGCTCCCGGGCGAGGGCGGAGACCCAGTACTTC	CASSRARAETQYF
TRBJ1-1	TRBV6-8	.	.	TGTGCCAGCAGTTACGGGGGAGGGCACACTGAAGCTTTCTTT	CASSYGGGHTEAFF
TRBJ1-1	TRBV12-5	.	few	TGTGCTAGTGGTTTGGAAGCGAACACTGAAGCTTTCTTT	CASGLEANTEAFF
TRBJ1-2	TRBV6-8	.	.	TGTGCCATCAGTGTAAAGGGGACCTATGGCTACACCTTC	CAISVKGTYGYTF
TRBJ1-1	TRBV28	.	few	TGTGCCAGCACTCGTCGGGGAGGATCGAACACTGAAGCTTTCTTT	CASTRRGGSNTEAFF
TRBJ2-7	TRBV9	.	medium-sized	TGTGCCAGCAGCACCTCTAGGAGTGAGGAGCAGTACTTC	CASSTSRSEEQYF
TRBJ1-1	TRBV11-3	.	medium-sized	TGTGCCAGCAGCCAGGGGACCAGCAGCACTGAAGCTTTCTTT	CASSQGTSSTEAFF
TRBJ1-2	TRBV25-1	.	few	TGTGCCAGCAGTGAATGGGGCAGGGTAGGAGGCTACACCTTC	CASSEWGRVGGYTF
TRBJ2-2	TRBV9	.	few	TGTGCCAGCAGCGTGGAACAAGGGGCCGGGGAGCTGTTTTTT	CASSVEQGAGELFF
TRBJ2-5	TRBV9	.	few	TGTGCCAGCAACGGGGGTCCAGAGACCCAGTACTTC	CASNGGPETQYF
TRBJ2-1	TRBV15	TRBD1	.	TGTGCCACCAGCAGAGAGCAGGAACAGGGGGACAATGAGCAGTTCTTC	CATSREQEQGDNEQFF
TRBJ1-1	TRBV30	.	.	TGTGCCTGGAGTTCCGACCGGTACACTGAAGCTTTCTTT	CAWSSDRYTEAFF
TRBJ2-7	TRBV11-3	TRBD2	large	TGTGCCAGCAGCTTGGTTTCTAGCGGGACAATCGAGCAGTACTTC	CASSLVSSGTIEQYF